One sample yielded the 23 T cell receptor beta chains listed below, sequenced in a study of blood T cell repertoires in COVID-19. Profiling relied on immunoSEQ multiplex PCR, and the TCRdb table lists in-frame clones only, not all of them. The sample has about 140,000 clones, approximately 90% seen once. What was sequenced was peripheral blood. Receptors originate from a woman older than 75 with acute or convalescent COVID-19.

This clone was counted a few times. The chain recombines TRBV24-1 with TRBJ2-2; D ambiguous. Germline CDR1 is KGHDR and CDR2 is SFDVKD. V lost 1 base and J lost 2, with 4 bases in between. The CDR3 contains 14 residues. This CDR3 reads CATSDFPNTGELFF. In DNA form, the CDR3 reads TGTGCCACCAGTGATTTCCCTAACACCGGGGAGCTGTTTTTT.

This chain links TRBV11-3 with TRBJ2-2, with D perhaps matching TRBD2 (6 bases). Germline V lookup: CDR1 SGHNT, CDR2 YENEEA. This CDR3 has 16 residues. The V end was cut by 5 bases, the J end by 0 bases, with 13 bases between. CDR3: CASSPGGAANTGELFF. In DNA form, the CDR3 reads TGTGCCAGCAGCCCCGGGGGAGCCGCGAACACCGGGGAGCTGTTTTTT. The entire variable domain, with the rest obtained from reference TRBV11-3 and TRBJ2-2, is as follows: EAGVVQSPRYKIIEKKQPVAFWCNPISGHNTLYWYLQNLGQGPELLIRYENEEAVDDSQLPKDRFSAERLKGVDSTLKIQPAELGDSAVYLCASSPGGAANTGELFFGEGSRLTVL.

The chain carries TRBV3-1 (or the pseudogene TRBV3-2) and TRBJ2-6; 8 nucleotides agree with TRBD1. The CDR3 runs 18 residues. Trimming removed 4 bases from V and 3 bases from J; junction bases left unmatched: 11. The germline V gene encodes CDR1 LGHDT and CDR2 YNNKEL (reference sequence). This CDR3 is CASSRYRDRFDGANVLTF. The CDR3 DNA sequence: TGTGCCAGCAGCCGGTACCGGGACAGGTTTGATGGGGCCAACGTCCTGACTTTC.

The gene calls are TRBV5-4 and TRBJ1-4; TRBD1 aligns across 9 bases. There are 15 residues in the CDR3. V trimming: 3 bases; J trimming: 5 bases; junction bases outside the gene matches: 5. Germline CDR1 SGHNT, CDR2 YYREEE (reference sequence). The CDR3 loop is CASSSPGTGNEKLFF. The CDR3 DNA sequence: TGTGCCAGCAGCTCACCCGGGACAGGGAATGAAAAACTGTTTTTT.

The chain carries TRBV18 and TRBJ1-2, with a possible D match to TRBD1 (5 bases). V dropped 2 bases and J dropped 4 bases, with 14 bases sitting between them. This CDR3 contains 15 residues. The V gene's germline CDR1 is KGHSH and CDR2 LQKENI. The CDR3 DNA reads as TGTGCCAGCTCACCAGACGGACAAACACTCTATGGCTACACCTTC. Translation gives CASSPDGQTLYGYTF.

The chain links TRBV2 to TRBJ1-2; tentatively, D is TRBD1 (6 bases). This CDR3 has 13 residues. CDR1 and CDR2 from the germline V gene are SNHLY and FYNNEI. V was cut by 5 bases and J by 1 base, with 8 bases left in between. The CDR3 coding sequence is TGTGCCAGCAGTCAACAGGGTAACTATGGCTACACCTTC. It codes for CASSQQGNYGYTF.

The gene calls are TRBV10-1 and TRBJ2-5; TRBD2 agrees at 10 bases. Germline values: CDR1 WNHNN, CDR2 SYGVQD (reference sequence). V trimming: 3 bases; J trimming: 5 bases; junction bases outside the gene matches: 6. This CDR3 spans 15 amino acids. The CDR3 DNA reads TGCGCCAGCAGTGAAAGCGGGGGGGCTTCGGAGACCCAGTACTTC. Protein product: CASSESGGASETQYF.

The chain recombines TRBV5-5 with TRBJ1-6, with D perhaps matching TRBD1 (5 bases). This CDR3 comprises 16 residues. Per the germline V gene, CDR1 is SGHKS and CDR2 is YYEKEE (reference sequence). The V gene lost 2 bases and the J gene lost 9 bases, with 18 bases spanning the gap. The CDR3 reads CASSFNLGQGGSPLHF. In nucleotides, the CDR3 is TGTGCCAGCAGCTTCAATCTCGGGCAGGGTGGTTCACCCCTCCACTTT.

In this sample, this clone turned up a few times. This sequence joins TRBV29-1 and TRBJ2-7; tentatively, D is TRBD2 (5 bases). With 4 bases removed from V and 5 bases from J, the gap between germline ends came to 12 bases. CDR1 SQVTM and CDR2 ANQGSEA come from the germline V gene. The CDR3 extends over 12 amino acids. Here the CDR3 reads CSVGREGDEQYF. The DNA of the CDR3 is TGCAGCGTTGGCCGGGAAGGCGACGAGCAGTACTTC.

The chain links TRBV3-1 (or the pseudogene TRBV3-2) to TRBJ2-5; 7 nucleotides align to TRBD2. The CDR3 loop spans 13 amino acids. Germline V gene sequence: CDR1 LGHDT, CDR2 YNNKEL (reference sequence). J lost 5 bases, V lost 5 bases, and 5 bases had no gene match. The CDR3 coding sequence is TGTGCCAGCAGCGGGATAGCGGGCGAGACCCAGTACTTC. Translation gives CASSGIAGETQYF.

This clone was seen a single time. The chain links TRBV19 to TRBJ1-1, with 9 positions matching TRBD1. The CDR3 length is 14 residues. V lost 6 bases, J lost 0 bases, and 2 bases stayed unmatched. Germline V gene data show CDR1 as LNHDA and CDR2 as SQIVND (reference sequence). This chain's CDR3 is CASSGDRVNTEAFF. The CDR3 nucleotides read TGTGCCAGTAGCGGGGACAGGGTGAACACTGAAGCTTTCTTT.

The gene calls are TRBV7-9 and TRBJ2-1, with no clear D. The germline V gene encodes CDR1 SEHNR and CDR2 FQNEAQ (reference sequence). V dropped 7 bases and J dropped 0 bases, with 13 bases sitting between them. There are 15 residues in the CDR3. CDR3 coding DNA: TGTGCCAGCACCAAGGGCCCCAGCTCCTACAATGAGCAGTTCTTC. It codes for CASTKGPSSYNEQFF.

The rearrangement links TRBV5-8 to TRBJ2-1; 15 positions agree with TRBD2. This CDR3 has 18 residues. Germline CDR1 and CDR2: SGHTS and YDEGEE. Losses at the gene ends were 0 bases for V and 6 bases for J; bases not matched to a gene: 7. The DNA of the CDR3 is TGTGCCAGCAGCTTGGCCGGGACTAGCGGGGGGTCTAGCAATGAGCAGTTCTTC. This sequence encodes CASSLAGTSGGSSNEQFF.

The V call is TRBV19, the J call TRBJ1-5, with 9 positions matching TRBD1. This CDR3 region has 15 residues. Germline-derived CDR1 and CDR2 are LNHDA and SQIVND (reference sequence). J gave up 3 bases and V 6 bases, and 6 bases lay outside the gene matches. As DNA, the CDR3 is TGTGCCAGTAGAGGCGGGACAGGGTACAATCAGCCCCAGCATTTT. Translation gives CASRGGTGYNQPQHF.

The CDR3 DNA follows: TGTGCCAGTAAGGGACAGGGTCATCAGCCCCAGCATTTT. Its translation is CASKGQGHQPQHF. The chain has TRBV19 and TRBJ1-5, with 9 bases lining up with TRBD1. The CDR3 is made up of 13 amino acids. Germline V gene sequence: CDR1 LNHDA, CDR2 SQIVND (reference sequence). V lost 7 bases, J lost 5 bases, and 3 bases stayed unmatched.

The rearrangement uses TRBV6-2 or TRBV6-3 and TRBJ1-2; a weak D match, TRBD1 (5 bases). The germline CDR1 and CDR2 sequences are MNHEY and SVGEGT. V shed 4 bases and J shed 4 bases, with 19 bases lying between them. The CDR3 extends over 16 amino acids. This CDR3 is CASSLPPTSGGYGYTF. CDR3 sequence (DNA): TGTGCCAGCAGTTTACCTCCAACTTCGGGGGGCTATGGCTACACCTTC.

This clone was observed once. The V call is TRBV19, the J call TRBJ1-5; TRBD1 matches at 8 bases. Germline values: CDR1 LNHDA, CDR2 SQIVND (reference sequence). The length of the CDR3 is 15 residues. The junction had 5 bases not matched to a gene; V was cut back by 1 base and J by 6 bases. CDR3 nucleotides: TGTGCCAGTAGTATAGGGGCAGGGGGCTTTCAGCCCCAGCATTTT. This encodes CASSIGAGGFQPQHF.

This chain links TRBV7-2 with TRBJ1-1; D is unclear. The CDR3 spans 15 residues. Germline CDR1 is SGHTA and CDR2 is FQGNSA. Trimming cost V 5 bases and J 4 bases, with 17 bases left between them. The CDR3 DNA sequence: TGTGCCAGCAGCCCCCGGTTCGGGGAGAGCACTGAAGCTTTCTTT. It encodes CASSPRFGESTEAFF.

In its sample, this clone was seen once. The rearrangement links TRBV14 to TRBJ1-2; 7 nucleotides align to TRBD1. CDR1 and CDR2 from the germline V gene are SGHDN and FVKESK. The CDR3 spans 13 residues. The V and J ends lost 4 bases and 3 bases, in that order; junction bases with no gene match: 2. In DNA form, the CDR3 reads TGTGCCAGCAGCCCACAGGGGTACTATGGCTACACCTTC. It yields the protein CASSPQGYYGYTF.

This clone was detected only once. The chain carries TRBV12-3 or TRBV12-4 and TRBJ1-2; TRBD1 is a possible D gene (5 bases). This CDR3 contains 13 residues. Trimming left V 3 bases short and J 6 bases short, with 11 bases between. The CDR3 DNA reads TGTGCCAGCAGTTTCCTCGGAGGGGATGGCTACACCTTC. It is translated as CASSFLGGDGYTF.

The CDR3 bases are TGTGCCAGTAGCCCTATGGAAGGGGGGACCCAGTACTTC. Translating it yields CASSPMEGGTQYF. The rearrangement uses TRBV19 and TRBJ2-5, with a tentative D call TRBD1 (6 bases). V was trimmed by 6 bases and J by 7 bases, leaving 15 bases between them. The CDR3 runs to 13 residues. Germline values: CDR1 LNHDA, CDR2 SQIVND (reference sequence).

V usage is TRBV4-1 and J usage is TRBJ2-3, with 9 bases lining up with TRBD2. The germline gives CDR1 MGHRA, CDR2 YSYEKL. CDR3 length: 18 amino acids. Trimming cost V 6 bases and J 2 bases; bases outside gene matches: 15. The DNA for the CDR3 is TGCGCCAGCAGTCTTACCTCTCTGGCGGGGGGGTCCACAGATACGCAGTATTTT. This codes for CASSLTSLAGGSTDTQYF.

The rearrangement uses TRBV5-8 and TRBJ1-1; TRBD1 might be the D (5 bases). Trimming stripped 1 base from V and 1 base from J, with 11 bases between. CDR3 length: 15 amino acids. Per the germline V gene, CDR1 is SGHTS and CDR2 is YDEGEE. The DNA of the CDR3 is TGTGCCAGCAGCTTGACCGCAGGGCGGAACACTGAAGCTTTCTTT. This sequence encodes CASSLTAGRNTEAFF.